This record covers a single TCR beta chain. The target antigen is unknown. Whole-study results and caveats: Tumor memory CD4+ T cell TCR gene usage clustered with blood and lymph node memory CD4+ cells and lymph node naive CD4+ cells.

Constant-region reverse primers amplified full-length variable regions, followed by semi-nested Nested Universal Primer A PCR. TCRdb re-derived calls from the 5' RACE reads in MiXCR, one entry per CDR3 protein. The data contain nearly 55,000 distinct CDR3 sequences, about 25% of them singletons. Losses at the gene ends were 5 bases for V and 6 bases for J; bases not matched to a gene: 10. The germline V gene has CDR1 MDHEN and CDR2 SYDVKM. The length of the CDR3 is 15 residues. Purified naive CD4+ T cells were depleted of CD25+ Tregs. The gene calls are TRBV28 and TRBJ2-3; 8 bases fit TRBD1. The TCR was taken from a female donor with breast cancer. Sequenced material: tumor-infiltrating naive CD4+ T cells sorted from the breast tumor. Described subset: naive CD4+ T cells, CD4+CD45RA+CD25-. The DNA for the CDR3 is TGTGCCAGCAGTAATACAGGGGGGAACGGGGATACGCAGTATTTT. The encoded protein is CASSNTGGNGDTQYF.